What follows describes a single T cell receptor beta chain. The antigen it binds to is not known. No base qualities exist here, and no much larger clone lies one base off it. The immunoSEQ Assay, a bias-controlled multiplex PCR, was used to amplify TCRbeta CDR3 regions from genomic DNA. Per the authors' processing: Within the assay, amplification of reference gene primers was used to estimate how many nucleated cells each sample contained. To quantify the absolute abundance of each unique TCRbeta CDR3 rearrangement, sequence reads were collapsed and filtered. For each sample, productive Simpson clonality was calculated by taking the square root of Simpson's diversity index across productive rearrangements. Sourced from immuneACCESS, this table was stored by TCRdb with only in-frame sequences that have V and J called. A share of the clones is absent; for the studies checked, an unresolved V gene accounts for under half, and the remainder has no known explanation. Clone size and the V and J calls come from that table; the DNA yielded D and trimming. The sample yields 100,000 to 150,000 clones; nearly 70% were counted once. Under 2.5% of the sample comes from the top ten.

Counted from cysteine to phenylalanine, this CDR3 has 13 amino acids. Only CDR3 DNA remains: 39 bases, in frame from the first base. V and J are truncated by 0 bases and 7 bases respectively, leaving an intervening sequence of 10 bases. As encoded in the germline V gene, CDR1 is SGHRS while CDR2 is YFSETQ. Each collaborating institution followed its own protocols to collect whole blood in K2EDTA tubes. Collaborator samples were shipped for TCRbeta analysis as frozen whole blood, isolated PBMCs, or DNA extracted from either sample type. The sample originates from a study of blood T cell repertoires in COVID-19 (dated by TCRdb to the early 2020s). Concerning the study at large: Collaborator samples came from the United States, Italy and Spain and covered acute and convalescent phases of COVID-19. The prospective study material was composed of cDNA or gDNA derived from T cells, B-cell-depleted T cells, or PBMCs. The dataset comprised deeply sampled blood TCRbeta repertoires from subjects exposed to, actively infected with, or recovered from COVID-19. The repertoires were released in a freely available public database meant as a resource for research on the immune response to SARS-CoV-2. Samples were obtained from the ongoing ImmuneRACE study (first 160 participants) and from some 1,200 subjects provided by 6 global collaborators. A de-identified subject ID, COVID-19 status, age in years and sex were almost always included in the sample metadata. HLA class I and class II types, where available, came from metadata supplied by the sample provider rather than from assay-based typing.

The study at large found these results: The quantity of clinical and demographic metadata differed by source and by participant and was supplied without curation.

The source material was peripheral blood. The rearrangement joined TRBV5-1 to TRBJ1-2; the D gene assignment is ambiguous. The sequence was collected from a woman in her 70s with acute or convalescent COVID-19. The sequence in DNA is TGCGCCAGCAGCTTGGCCGGAGGGTCTGGCTACACCTTC. It translates to CASSLAGGSGYTF. The entire variable domain, with the stretches around the CDR3 drawn from the reference TRBV5-1 and TRBJ1-2 proteins, is KAGVTQTPRYLIKTRGQQVTLSCSPISGHRSVSWYQQTPGQGLQFLFEYFSETQRNKGNFPGRFSGRQFSNSRSEMNVSTLELGDSALYLCASSLAGGSGYTFGSGTRLTVV.